These 16 T cell receptor beta chains share one sample of origin, sequenced in a study of T cell responses to AZD1222 COVID-19 vaccine. Method: immunoSEQ multiplex PCR; TCRdb's copy keeps in-frame clones and lacks some. The profile shows fewer than 200,000 clones, about nine tenths of them singletons. The sample consisted of peripheral blood, taken 28 days after the second AZD1222 dose. Receptor source: an adult who received the AZD1222 COVID-19 vaccine.

The V call is TRBV4-2, the J call TRBJ1-1, with 7 bases matching TRBD1. CDR1 and CDR2 (germline): LGHNA, YNFKEQ. The V segment lost 0 bases and the J segment 7 bases; nucleotides outside the gene matches: 8. The CDR3 is made up of 15 amino acids. CDR3 loop: CASSQDPGGYFEAFF. The CDR3 DNA reads as TGTGCCAGCAGCCAAGATCCAGGGGGGTATTTTGAAGCTTTCTTT.

This clone was observed once. V is TRBV19 and J is TRBJ2-2, with D uncertain. Germline values: CDR1 LNHDA, CDR2 SQIVND (reference sequence). Trimming pared 3 bases from V and 5 bases from J, leaving 13 bases between. This CDR3 is 15 amino acids long. This CDR3 is CASSIGQVGTGELFF. In DNA form, the CDR3 reads TGTGCCAGTAGTATCGGCCAGGTGGGAACCGGGGAGCTGTTTTTT.

J is TRBJ2-3 and V is TRBV5-1; 8 nucleotides agree with TRBD1. The CDR3 runs to 15 residues. Germline CDR1 reads SGHRS; CDR2 reads YFSETQ. J lost 4 bases, V lost 0 bases, and 4 bases had no gene match. As DNA, the CDR3 is TGCGCCAGCAGCTTGGCGGCAGGGGGCGCAGATACGCAGTATTTT. Translated: CASSLAAGGADTQYF.

This clone was seen once. The chain couples TRBV7-9 to TRBJ2-1; unclear D gene. This CDR3 is built from 17 residues. CDR1 and CDR2 from the germline V gene are SEHNR and FQNEAQ (reference sequence). Trimming stripped 1 base from V and 8 bases from J, with 21 bases between. Written as DNA, the CDR3 is TGTGCCAGCAGCTTAGATTCTGTCAGAGGTTTGCCTGATGAGCAGTTCTTC. Amino acid sequence: CASSLDSVRGLPDEQFF.

The V gene is TRBV2, the J gene TRBJ2-1; 9 nucleotides agree with TRBD2. Germline V gene lookup returns CDR1 SNHLY and CDR2 FYNNEI. The V segment lost 8 bases and the J segment 4 bases; nucleotides outside the gene matches: 9. The CDR3 is 15 amino acids. CDR3 in amino acids: CASRLAEGIYNEQFF. Here the CDR3 DNA reads TGTGCCAGCCGACTAGCGGAGGGCATTTACAATGAGCAGTTCTTC.

The chain is built from TRBV6-2 or TRBV6-3 and TRBJ2-1, with unresolved D. The CDR3 has 17 amino acids. Between the trimmed V and J ends, which lost 4 bases and 5 bases, there was a span of 21 bases. The V gene's germline CDR1 is MNHEY and CDR2 SVGEGT. CDR3: CASSLMGWRLIDNEQFF. The CDR3 nucleotides read TGTGCCAGCAGTTTGATGGGTTGGCGCCTGATTGACAATGAGCAGTTCTTC.

The gene calls are TRBV4-1 and TRBJ1-2; possible D gene TRBD1, 6 bases. This CDR3 spans 16 amino acids. V was pared by 0 bases and J by 3 bases, with 14 bases between. The germline V gene has CDR1 MGHRA and CDR2 YSYEKL. The CDR3 loop reads CASSQERGAGHYGYTF. CDR3 DNA sequence: TGCGCCAGCAGCCAAGAGAGGGGGGCAGGGCACTATGGCTACACCTTC.

The chain carries TRBV5-1 and TRBJ2-2, with unresolved D. CDR3 length equals 15 residues. The V end lost 2 bases, the J end lost 10 bases, and 18 bases lay between the germline ends. Germline loops: CDR1 SGHRS, CDR2 YFSETQ. The CDR3, as DNA: TGCGCCAGCAGCTTAGGAGACCTACCGTCCCAGGAGCTGTTTTTT. Its translation is CASSLGDLPSQELFF.

Worth noting for this clone: The junction does not match germline at one end; this may be a read error. The DNA for the CDR3 is TGTGCTAGCAGCTACTTCCGGGACAGGACTCCTCCTGGGGGTGAAAAACTGTTTTTT. It encodes CASSYFRDRTPPGGEKLFF. The J gene is TRBJ1-4, the V gene TRBV7-7, with 8 bases matching TRBD1. Germline V gene sequence: CDR1 SSHAT, CDR2 FNYEAQ (reference sequence). The CDR3 has 19 amino acids.

Only one count was recorded for this clone. The chain employs TRBV30 and TRBJ1-2; perhaps TRBD1 as D (5 bases). Trimming took off 1 base at V and 3 bases at J, with 12 bases between the two ends. CDR1 and CDR2 (germline): GTSNPN, SVGIG (reference sequence). CDR3 length: 14 residues. This chain's CDR3 is CAWSAQTVYYGYTF. The CDR3 nucleotides are TGTGCCTGGAGTGCCCAGACAGTCTACTATGGCTACACCTTC.

This sequence joins TRBV7-6 and TRBJ2-7; D is ambiguous. CDR3 length: 15 residues. Germline V gene data show CDR1 as SGHVS and CDR2 as FNYEAQ. The V gene lost 1 base and the J gene lost 5 bases, with 15 bases spanning the gap. Here the CDR3 DNA reads TGTGCCAGCAGCTTAGTCGCCTACCCCCCTCACGAGCAGTACTTC. Protein sequence: CASSLVAYPPHEQYF.

The chain links TRBV29-1 to TRBJ2-1; D call uncertain. This CDR3 is built from 15 residues. V was pared by 5 bases and J by 2 bases, with 16 bases between. Germline V gene data show CDR1 as SQVTM and CDR2 as ANQGSEA. CDR3 DNA sequence: TGCAGCGTTTTGGCCGTAGGGCCACCCTACAATGAGCAGTTCTTC. This translates into CSVLAVGPPYNEQFF.

Only one count was recorded for this clone. The chain has TRBV5-1 and TRBJ1-4, with 9 bases fitting TRBD1. The V segment lost 3 bases and the J segment 3 bases; nucleotides outside the gene matches: 3. This CDR3 comprises 15 residues. Looked up from germline, CDR1 is SGHRS and CDR2 is YFSETQ. Written as DNA, the CDR3 is TGCGCCAGCAGCTGGGGGACAGGGCCTAATGAAAAACTGTTTTTT. It translates to CASSWGTGPNEKLFF.

The chain carries TRBV13 and TRBJ2-2, with 13 bases that match TRBD2. Germline V gene data show CDR1 as PRHDT and CDR2 as FYEKMQ (reference sequence). V lost 1 base to trimming and J lost 3 bases; unmatched junction nucleotides: 2. This CDR3 comprises 17 residues. CDR3 in amino acids: CASSLAGLAGDTGELFF. The CDR3 DNA is TGTGCCAGCAGCTTAGCCGGACTAGCGGGAGACACCGGGGAGCTGTTTTTT.

The chain recombines TRBV6-1 with TRBJ1-2, with 8 nucleotides matching TRBD1. In germline, CDR1 is MNHNS, CDR2 SASEGT. V shed 2 bases and J 2 bases; nucleotides not matched to a gene: 1. The CDR3 has 14 amino acids. The CDR3 DNA follows: TGTGCCAGCAGTGAACGACAGGGGAACTATGGCTACACCTTC. Protein sequence: CASSERQGNYGYTF.

The chain links TRBV5-1 to TRBJ1-1; the D is unclear. The ends were cut back, 1 base at V and 2 bases at J, with 9 bases in the middle. Germline V gene lookup returns CDR1 SGHRS and CDR2 YFSETQ. The CDR3 runs to 14 residues. The CDR3 protein is CASSLSPENTEAFF. The CDR3, as DNA: TGCGCCAGCAGCTTGTCCCCTGAAAACACTGAAGCTTTCTTT.